By sample fraction, the clone carrying this TCR beta chain is medium-sized. The antigen is not known. The CDR3 has 18 residues. With 5 bases clipped from V and 5 bases from J, the junction kept 15 bases outside the gene matches. Germline V gene sequence: CDR1 SGHVS, CDR2 FQNEAQ. Study-wide results and caveats: Larger-cohort validation covered only one TCR beta V-J rearrangement.

Semi-nested PCR with Nested Universal Primer A followed constant-region reverse priming of full-length variable regions. Via MiXCR, TCRdb re-called the 5' RACE reads, giving one row per CDR3 protein. The sample holds about 60,000 distinct CDR3 sequences, more than 25% seen once. Sequenced: tumor-infiltrating naive CD4+ T cells sorted from the breast tumor. Subset noted: naive CD4+ T cells, CD4+CD45RA+CD25-. The rearrangement links TRBV7-8 to TRBJ2-1; TRBD2 agrees at 10 bases. The source of this sequence is a female donor with breast cancer. The CDR3, as DNA: TGTGCCAGCAGCCGTGCCAGGGCCCTAGCGGGAGTAAACAATGAGCAGTTCTTC. Amino acid sequence: CASSRARALAGVNNEQFF.